Listed here are 8 T cell receptor beta chains from one sample, sequenced in a study of naive and memory T cell subsets. An equimolar mix of two oligonucleotides served as the beta constant-region primer for TRBC1 and TRBC2. The ligated cDNA underwent four PCR rounds using SP2 and nested alpha and beta constant-region primers. TCRdb used MiXCR to reprocess the UMI-ligation and nested PCR reads, holding one entry per CDR3 protein. The data contain about 140,000 distinct CDR3 sequences, approximately 18% of them singletons. Broader study findings: A few larger clonotypes appeared in naive repertoires, especially CD8, possibly memory cells re-expressing CD45RA.

For these receptors, no antigen is known. What was sequenced was naive CD8+ T cells from blood. Receptors were obtained from a human donor in good health.

This clonotype has more than one count but fewer than ten. The genes are TRBV12-3 or TRBV12-4 and TRBJ2-1, with a possible D match to TRBD1 (5 bases). This CDR3 comprises 13 residues. The V gene lost 10 bases and the J gene lost 2 bases, with 12 bases spanning the gap. The CDR3 DNA follows: TGTGCCACCAGGGTAATTCCCTACAATGAGCAGTTCTTC. Translation gives CATRVIPYNEQFF.

This chain joins TRBV29-1 and TRBJ1-3; TRBD1 is a possible D gene (5 bases). CDR3 length: 14 residues. The germline gives CDR1 SQVTM, CDR2 ANQGSEA. V lost 5 bases and J 3 bases, leaving 14 bases between the germline ends. The CDR3 is CSVLGDGFGNTIYF. CDR3 nucleotide sequence: TGCAGCGTTTTAGGGGATGGGTTTGGAAACACCATATATTTT.

This clonotype was observed a few times. This sequence joins TRBV13 and TRBJ2-1; no reliable D call. Trimming stripped 5 bases from V and 2 bases from J, with 16 bases between. The CDR3 covers 16 residues. Germline V gene lookup returns CDR1 PRHDT and CDR2 FYEKMQ (reference sequence). The CDR3 region is CASSRESTAPYNEQFF. Written as DNA, the CDR3 is TGTGCCAGCAGCAGAGAATCTACGGCCCCCTACAATGAGCAGTTCTTC.

There are a few counts of this clonotype. The chain combines TRBV28 with TRBJ2-1; TRBD2 aligns across 8 bases. Germline assignment: CDR1 MDHEN and CDR2 SYDVKM. With V trimmed by 6 bases and J by 8 bases, 12 bases remained unmatched. This CDR3 has 15 amino acids. The CDR3 is CASRLAGGAYYEQFF. In nucleotides, the CDR3 is TGTGCCAGCAGACTCGCGGGGGGCGCATATTATGAGCAGTTCTTC.

The J gene is TRBJ2-2, the V gene TRBV2; D not resolved. Germline values: CDR1 SNHLY, CDR2 FYNNEI. CDR3 length equals 13 residues. Trimming took 8 bases from V and 5 from J, leaving 12 bases between them. The CDR3 reads CASQQTLTGELFF. The CDR3 DNA reads as TGTGCCAGCCAGCAAACATTGACCGGGGAGCTGTTTTTT.

This clonotype showed up just a few times. The chain combines TRBV27 with TRBJ1-2, with D possibly being TRBD1 (5 bases). Germline V gives CDR1 MNHEY, CDR2 SMNVEV (reference sequence). The CDR3 length is 13 residues. Trimming left V 0 bases short and J 7 bases short, with 9 bases between. The CDR3 region is CASSLSGLGGYTF. DNA for the CDR3: TGTGCCAGCAGTTTATCGGGGCTCGGTGGCTACACCTTC.

This clonotype was seen a few times. The chain has TRBV9 and TRBJ1-2, with TRBD1 matching 7 bases. Trimming cost V 4 bases and J 4 bases; bases outside gene matches: 7. CDR1 SGDLS and CDR2 YYNGEE come from the germline V gene. This CDR3 comprises 14 residues. CDR3 nucleotide sequence: TGTGCCAGCAGCCCGGGGACAGATCCCTATGGCTACACCTTC. As protein: CASSPGTDPYGYTF. The whole variable domain, remainder taken from reference TRBV9 and TRBJ1-2, is DSGVTQTPKHLITATGQRVTLRCSPRSGDLSVYWYQQSLDQGLQFLIQYYNGEERAKGNILERFSAQQFPDLHSELNLSSLELGDSALYFCASSPGTDPYGYTFGSGTRLTVV.

CDR3 sequence: CASRDSLNEKLFF. As DNA, the CDR3 is TGTGCCAGCAGGGACAGTCTTAATGAAAAACTGTTTTTT. The chain combines TRBV7-9 with TRBJ1-4; possible D gene TRBD1, 6 bases. Trimming pared 6 bases from V and 4 bases from J, leaving 9 bases between. The CDR3 spans 13 residues. Germline loops: CDR1 SEHNR, CDR2 FQNEAQ (reference sequence). The complete variable domain, with remaining parts taken from reference TRBV7-9 and TRBJ1-4, reads DTGVSQNPRHKITKRGQNVTFRCDPISEHNRLYWYRQTLGQGPEFLTYFQNEAQLEKSRLLSDRFSAERPKGSFSTLEIQRTEQGDSAMYLCASRDSLNEKLFFGSGTQLSVL.